Listed here are 18 T cell receptor beta chains from one sample, sequenced in a study of blood T cell repertoires in COVID-19. TCRdb's copy holds only in-frame clones and misses some; the assay was immunoSEQ multiplex PCR. This table holds under 350,000 clones, 75% to 85% found once. Sequencing was done on a sample of peripheral blood. The receptor set was obtained from a human donor in a cohort sampled during active COVID-19.

The chain uses TRBV5-1 and TRBJ2-7; TRBD1 matches 7 bases. Germline CDR1 reads SGHRS; CDR2 reads YFSETQ. With V trimmed by 2 bases and J by 3 bases, 5 bases remained unmatched. The CDR3 extends over 14 amino acids. The CDR3 here is CASSFRSGGYEQYF. The DNA for the CDR3 is TGCGCCAGCAGCTTTCGGTCAGGGGGCTACGAGCAGTACTTC. Supplemented by reference TRBV5-1 and TRBJ2-7, the full variable domain reads KAGVTQTPRYLIKTRGQQVTLSCSPISGHRSVSWYQQTPGQGLQFLFEYFSETQRNKGNFPGRFSGRQFSNSRSEMNVSTLELGDSALYLCASSFRSGGYEQYFGPGTRLTVT.

V and J are TRBV3-1 (or the pseudogene TRBV3-2) and TRBJ1-3; D call uncertain. The germline gives CDR1 LGHDT, CDR2 YNNKEL (reference sequence). The V end was cut by 6 bases, the J end by 0 bases, with 9 bases between. The CDR3 length is 14 residues. CDR3 sequence (DNA): TGTGCCAGCAGAATCACCGGCTCTGGAAACACCATATATTTT. Protein: CASRITGSGNTIYF.

The chain links TRBV5-6 to TRBJ1-2, with 7 bases matching TRBD1. Germline assignment: CDR1 SGHDT and CDR2 YYEEEE. Trimming took 4 bases from V and 3 from J; bases not matched to a gene: 12. The CDR3 loop spans 16 amino acids. The CDR3 DNA reads TGTGCCAGCAGCAACCGGGACAGCCCCGGGGACTATGGCTACACCTTC. Protein product: CASSNRDSPGDYGYTF.

This clone has just a few counts. The chain couples TRBV29-1 to TRBJ2-7; TRBD2 aligns across 11 bases. Trimming cost V 3 bases and J 1 base; bases outside gene matches: 5. The CDR3 has 15 residues. The germline gives CDR1 SQVTM, CDR2 ANQGSEA. The CDR3 DNA follows: TGCAGCGTTGAGTCTAGCGGGGGGCCGTCCTACGAGCAGTACTTC. Its translation: CSVESSGGPSYEQYF.

In its sample, this clone was seen once. The chain employs TRBV6-5 and TRBJ1-1; perhaps TRBD1 as D (5 bases). V was trimmed by 3 bases and J by 7 bases, leaving 6 bases between them. The V gene's germline CDR1 is MNHEY and CDR2 SVGAGI. The CDR3 length is 11 residues. CDR3 sequence (DNA): TGTGCCAGCAGTTATCAGGGTGAAGCTTTCTTT. Translated, it gives CASSYQGEAFF.

This chain links TRBV6-1 with TRBJ1-2; D is unresolved. Per the germline V gene, CDR1 is MNHNS and CDR2 is SASEGT. Deletions cut 2 bases from V and 4 bases from J, with 11 bases between. The CDR3 runs 14 residues. The CDR3 protein is CASSEPRGIYGYTF. The DNA for the CDR3 is TGTGCCAGCAGTGAACCGCGGGGAATCTATGGCTACACCTTC.

This chain joins TRBV9 and TRBJ2-7, with D maybe TRBD1 (6 bases). Per germline, CDR1 SGDLS and CDR2 YYNGEE. Trimming removed 6 bases at V and 1 base at J, with 14 bases between. The CDR3 consists of 14 residues. This CDR3 is CASISGQKSYEQYF. The DNA of the CDR3 is TGTGCCAGCATCAGCGGACAGAAGTCCTACGAGCAGTACTTC.

CDR3: CASSTTGTSLGETQYF. The CDR3, as DNA: TGTGCCAGCAGCACGACCGGGACATCTCTGGGCGAGACCCAGTACTTC. The chain employs TRBV7-8 and TRBJ2-5; a weak D match, TRBD1 (6 bases). CDR3 length: 16 amino acids. Per germline, CDR1 SGHVS and CDR2 FQNEAQ. V was trimmed by 5 bases and J by 5 bases, leaving 21 bases between them.

The chain uses TRBV12-5 and TRBJ1-2; tentative D call: TRBD1 (6 bases). Germline CDR1 reads LGHNT; CDR2 reads FRNRAP. The length of the CDR3 is 16 residues. V lost 5 bases, J lost 2 bases, and 18 bases lay in between. CDR3 coding DNA: TGTGCTAGTGGTCGGACCCAAAGAACAGGGAACTATGGCTACACCTTC. This encodes CASGRTQRTGNYGYTF.

V gene TRBV6-4 combines with J gene TRBJ2-1, with 9 nucleotides matching TRBD1. The CDR3 contains 14 residues. Germline V gene data show CDR1 as MRHNA and CDR2 as SNTAGT. V gave up 6 bases and J gave up 6 bases; unmatched junction bases: 6. The CDR3 sequence: CASRDTDRGNEQFF. CDR3 sequence (DNA): TGTGCCAGCAGAGACACGGACAGGGGCAATGAGCAGTTCTTC.

The genes are TRBV2 and TRBJ1-1, with a tentative D call TRBD1 (6 bases). Germline V gene lookup returns CDR1 SNHLY and CDR2 FYNNEI. V lost 6 bases and J lost 1, with 12 bases in between. This CDR3 comprises 14 residues. The CDR3 region is CASSGDTPNTEAFF. The CDR3 DNA follows: TGTGCCAGCAGCGGGGACACCCCGAACACTGAAGCTTTCTTT.

This chain uses TRBV11-3 with TRBJ2-1, with 10 positions matching TRBD1. This CDR3 has 16 residues. Trimming at V came to 4 bases and at J to 3 bases, leaving 6 bases not matched to a gene. CDR1 SGHNT and CDR2 YENEEA come from the germline V gene. CDR3 residues: CASSSTRTGGYNEQFF. The DNA of the CDR3 is TGTGCCAGCAGCTCGACTCGGACAGGGGGCTACAATGAGCAGTTCTTC.

V and J are TRBV19 and TRBJ2-2; D is possibly TRBD2 (5 bases). The CDR3 is made up of 14 amino acids. The ends were cut back, 1 base at V and 8 bases at J, with 11 bases in the middle. Per germline, CDR1 LNHDA and CDR2 SQIVND (reference sequence). CDR3 loop: CASSIGRAAGELFF. The CDR3 DNA sequence: TGTGCCAGTAGTATAGGGAGAGCGGCGGGGGAGCTGTTTTTT.

CDR3 region: CASTALDGSSQPQHF. The CDR3, as DNA: TGTGCCAGCACCGCCCTCGACGGGTCTTCGCAGCCCCAGCATTTT. The V and J genes are TRBV6-6 and TRBJ1-5; D is unclear. This CDR3 has 15 residues. The germline V gene has CDR1 MNHNY and CDR2 SVGAGI (reference sequence). Trimming took 7 bases from V and 7 from J, leaving 20 bases between them.

This chain joins TRBV27 and TRBJ1-4; 9 nucleotides agree with TRBD1. Germline assignment: CDR1 MNHEY and CDR2 SMNVEV (reference sequence). The J segment lost 0 bases and the V segment lost 5 bases, leaving 19 bases of the junction unmatched. CDR3 length: 21 residues. The CDR3 DNA reads TGTGCCAGCAGTAAATTAACGGGGACAGGGAAAGGAACTACAACTAATGAAAAACTGTTTTTT. Its protein is CASSKLTGTGKGTTTNEKLFF.

The V gene is TRBV6-4, the J gene TRBJ2-3; 7 bases line up with TRBD2. J lost 4 bases, V lost 2 bases, and 3 bases had no gene match. CDR3 length: 14 residues. Germline CDR1 MRHNA, CDR2 SNTAGT. The CDR3 region has the DNA TGTGCCAGCAGTGACAGCGGGGCTGCAGATACGCAGTATTTT. It is translated as CASSDSGAADTQYF.

This clone came up once. V gene TRBV25-1 combines with J gene TRBJ2-5; tentatively, D is TRBD1 (6 bases). Trimming shortened V by 5 bases and J by 2 bases, and 21 bases separated the two germline ends. The germline V gene has CDR1 MGHDK and CDR2 SYGVNS. There are 17 residues in the CDR3. CDR3 nucleotides: TGTGCCAGCAGTTCCCCCAAGCAGGGGTTTTTTCAAGAGACCCAGTACTTC. It encodes CASSSPKQGFFQETQYF.

V usage is TRBV6-5 and J usage is TRBJ2-2, with TRBD1 matching 8 bases. Germline CDR1 is MNHEY and CDR2 is SVGAGI. CDR3 length: 15 amino acids. After removal of 0 bases from V and 11 bases from J, the junction contained 8 bases not matched to a gene. CDR3 nucleotide sequence: TGTGCCAGCAGTTACTCAAGGACAGGGTGGCCAGAGCTGTTTTTT. Its protein is CASSYSRTGWPELFF.